This T cell receptor beta chain was obtained from a study of shared clonotypes between healthy human individuals. The CD4+ fraction was divided into a CD45RA+ naive subset and a CD45RA-negative memory subset. About this clone itself: The antigen remains undetermined.

Whole-study results and caveats: Larger richness was generally estimated for naive than memory subsets. Generation of non-shared clonotypes was less probable than generation of clonotypes shared by all four donors.

V lost 5 bases and J lost 3, with 5 bases in between. This CDR3 region has 12 residues. Germline lookup yields CDR1 SGHTA and CDR2 FQGNSA. Some 30,000 T cell genomes, or roughly 180 ng DNA, went into the sorted-subset replicate PCRs. Repertoires were generated with immunoSEQ multiplex PCR, while TCRdb's copy carries only in-frame clones and drops some. The table records around 2,000,000 clones, roughly 95% of them present only once. Sequencing used naive CD4+ T cells sorted from blood. Sample subset: CD45RA+ positively selected. This clonotype was sampled from a man aged 18 to 35 in good health. The rearrangement uses TRBV7-2 and TRBJ2-1; D gene unclear. The CDR3 sequence is CASSLYYNEQFF. Here the CDR3 DNA reads TGTGCCAGCAGCCTTTACTACAATGAGCAGTTCTTC.